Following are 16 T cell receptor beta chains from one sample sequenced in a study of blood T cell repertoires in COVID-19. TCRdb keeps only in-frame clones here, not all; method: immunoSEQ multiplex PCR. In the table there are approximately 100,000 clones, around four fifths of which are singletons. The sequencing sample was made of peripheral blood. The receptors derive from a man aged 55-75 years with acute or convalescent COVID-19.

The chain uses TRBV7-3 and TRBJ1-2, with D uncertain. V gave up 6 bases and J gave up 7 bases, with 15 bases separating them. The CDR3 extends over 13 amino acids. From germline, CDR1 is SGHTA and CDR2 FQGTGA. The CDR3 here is CASSPDPSGGYTF. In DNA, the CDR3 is TGTGCCAGCAGTCCTGACCCCTCGGGTGGCTACACCTTC. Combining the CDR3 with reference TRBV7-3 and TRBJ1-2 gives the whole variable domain GAGVSQTPSNKVTEKGKYVELRCDPISGHTALYWYRQSLGQGPEFLIYFQGTGAADDSGLPNDRFFAVRPEGSVSTLKIQRTERGDSAVYLCASSPDPSGGYTFGSGTRLTVV.

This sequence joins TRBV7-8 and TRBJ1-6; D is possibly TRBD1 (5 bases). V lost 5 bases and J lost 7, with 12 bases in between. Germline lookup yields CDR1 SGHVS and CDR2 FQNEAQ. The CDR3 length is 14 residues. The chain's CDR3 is CASSVDTINSPLHF. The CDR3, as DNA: TGTGCCAGCAGCGTGGACACAATCAATTCACCCCTCCACTTT.

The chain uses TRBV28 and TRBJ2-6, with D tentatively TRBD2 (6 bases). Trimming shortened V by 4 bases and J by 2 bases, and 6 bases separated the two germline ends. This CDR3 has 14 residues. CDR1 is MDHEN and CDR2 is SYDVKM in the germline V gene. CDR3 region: CASSWGAGANVLTF. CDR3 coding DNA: TGTGCCAGCAGTTGGGGGGCTGGGGCCAACGTCCTGACTTTC.

The CDR3 DNA is TGTGCCAGCTCCCCGGGAACCCAAGAGACCCAGTACTTC. As protein: CASSPGTQETQYF. The chain has TRBV5-4 and TRBJ2-5; D perhaps matches TRBD2 (5 bases). The CDR3 runs to 13 residues. Trimming removed 7 bases at V and 1 base at J, with 11 bases between. Germline V lookup: CDR1 SGHNT, CDR2 YYREEE (reference sequence).

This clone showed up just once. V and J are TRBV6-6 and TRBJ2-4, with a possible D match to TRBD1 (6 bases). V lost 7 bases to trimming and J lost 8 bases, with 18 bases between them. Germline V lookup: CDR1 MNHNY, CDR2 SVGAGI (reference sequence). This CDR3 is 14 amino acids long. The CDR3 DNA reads TGTGCCAGCACTAAAGGGCAGGGGTTGCACATTCAGTACTTC. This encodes CASTKGQGLHIQYF.

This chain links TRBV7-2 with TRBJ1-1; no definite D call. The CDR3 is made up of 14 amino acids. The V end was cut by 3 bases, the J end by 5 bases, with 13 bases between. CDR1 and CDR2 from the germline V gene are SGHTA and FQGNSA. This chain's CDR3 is CASSLRVGRTEAFF. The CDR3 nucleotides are TGTGCCAGCAGCTTGAGGGTCGGGAGAACTGAAGCTTTCTTT.

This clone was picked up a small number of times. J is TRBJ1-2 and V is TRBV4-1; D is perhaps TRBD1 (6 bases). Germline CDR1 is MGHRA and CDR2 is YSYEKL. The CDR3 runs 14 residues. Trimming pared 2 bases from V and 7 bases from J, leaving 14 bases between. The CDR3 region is CASSQSTGSAGYTF. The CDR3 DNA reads TGCGCCAGCAGCCAATCCACAGGGTCGGCTGGCTACACCTTC.

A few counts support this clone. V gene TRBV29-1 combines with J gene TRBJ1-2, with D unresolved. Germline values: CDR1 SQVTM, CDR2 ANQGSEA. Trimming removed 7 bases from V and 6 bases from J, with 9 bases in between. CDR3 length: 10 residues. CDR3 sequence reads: CSAQEDGYTF. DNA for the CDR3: TGCAGCGCCCAAGAGGATGGCTACACCTTC.

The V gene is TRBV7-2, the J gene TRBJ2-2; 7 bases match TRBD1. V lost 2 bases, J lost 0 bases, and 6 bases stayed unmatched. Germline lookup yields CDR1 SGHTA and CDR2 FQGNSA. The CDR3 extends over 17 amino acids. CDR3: CASSLRTGTANTGELFF. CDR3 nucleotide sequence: TGTGCCAGCAGCTTACGCACCGGGACAGCGAACACCGGGGAGCTGTTTTTT.

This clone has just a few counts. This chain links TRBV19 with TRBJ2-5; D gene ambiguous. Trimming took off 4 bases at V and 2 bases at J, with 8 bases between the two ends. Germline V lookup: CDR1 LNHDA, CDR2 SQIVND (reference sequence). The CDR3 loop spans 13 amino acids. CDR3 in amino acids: CASSNSRQETQYF. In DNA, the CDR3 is TGTGCCAGTAGTAATTCCAGACAAGAGACCCAGTACTTC.

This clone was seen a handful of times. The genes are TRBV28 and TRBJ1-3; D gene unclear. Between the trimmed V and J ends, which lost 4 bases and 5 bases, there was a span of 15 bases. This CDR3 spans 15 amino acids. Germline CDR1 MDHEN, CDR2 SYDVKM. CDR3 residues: CASSSPAGIRNTIYF. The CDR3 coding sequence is TGTGCCAGCAGTTCTCCTGCGGGAATAAGAAACACCATATATTTT.

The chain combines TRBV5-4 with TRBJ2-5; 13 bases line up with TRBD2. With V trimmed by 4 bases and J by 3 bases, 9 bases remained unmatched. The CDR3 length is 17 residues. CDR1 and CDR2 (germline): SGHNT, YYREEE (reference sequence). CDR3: CASSPTGTSGMKETQYF. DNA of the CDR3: TGTGCCAGCAGCCCGACCGGGACTAGCGGGATGAAAGAGACCCAGTACTTC.

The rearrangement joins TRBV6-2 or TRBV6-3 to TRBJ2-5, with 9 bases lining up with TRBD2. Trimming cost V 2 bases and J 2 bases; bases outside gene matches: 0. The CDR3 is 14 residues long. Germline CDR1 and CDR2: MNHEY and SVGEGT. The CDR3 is CASSYSGGQETQYF. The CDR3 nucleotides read TGTGCCAGCAGTTACAGCGGGGGGCAAGAGACCCAGTACTTC.

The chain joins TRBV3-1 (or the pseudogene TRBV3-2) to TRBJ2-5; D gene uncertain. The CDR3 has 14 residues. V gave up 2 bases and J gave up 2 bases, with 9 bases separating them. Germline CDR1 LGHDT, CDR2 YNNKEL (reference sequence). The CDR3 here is CASSQQALQETQYF. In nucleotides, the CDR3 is TGTGCCAGCAGCCAACAGGCGTTGCAAGAGACCCAGTACTTC.

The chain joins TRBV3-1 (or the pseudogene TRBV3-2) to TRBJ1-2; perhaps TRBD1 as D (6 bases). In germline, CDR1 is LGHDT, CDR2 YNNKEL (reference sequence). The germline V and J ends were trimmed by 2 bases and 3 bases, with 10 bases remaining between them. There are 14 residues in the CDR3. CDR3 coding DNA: TGTGCCAGCAGCCAATCGACAGGAGACTATGGCTACACCTTC. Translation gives CASSQSTGDYGYTF.

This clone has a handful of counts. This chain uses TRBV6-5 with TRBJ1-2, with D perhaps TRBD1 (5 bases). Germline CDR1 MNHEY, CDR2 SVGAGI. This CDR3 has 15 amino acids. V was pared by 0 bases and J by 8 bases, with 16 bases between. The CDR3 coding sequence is TGTGCCAGCAGTTACTCCCCAGCACCAAAGGGGGGCTACACCTTC. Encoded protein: CASSYSPAPKGGYTF.